This TCR beta chain was sequenced during a study of cytomegalovirus exposure and HLA in healthy donors. Broader study findings: Indistinguishable V segments such as TRBV6-2 and TRBV6-3 were excluded. Listed as cytomegalovirus-associated were over 150 TCR beta chains. A later examination showed that TCR association rates differed by HLA locus, with DRB1 most and HLA-C fewest.

In regard to this clone: Its target is not known.

The ends were cut back, 8 bases at V and 0 bases at J, with 10 bases in the middle. The CDR3 loop spans 13 amino acids. Germline CDR1 MNHNS, CDR2 SASEGT. The study ran its PCR with 60 Vbeta and 13 Jbeta primers. Assay used: immunoSEQ multiplex PCR; TCRdb lists only in-frame clones, some missing. The sample holds about 190,000 clones, 60% to 80% seen once. The clonotype comes from a woman aged 25-40 years in good health and CMV-seropositive. The V gene is TRBV6-1, the J gene TRBJ1-1; D may be TRBD1 (6 bases). The sequenced sample consisted of PBMCs. CDR3 nucleotides: TGTGCCAGCGCGAGACAGGTGAACACTGAAGCTTTCTTT. Protein sequence: CASARQVNTEAFF.